This is a list of T cell receptor beta chains from one sample in a study of T-cell reconstitution after alpha-beta-depleted transplantation in children. TCRdb re-derived calls from the PCR reads in MiXCR, one entry per CDR3 protein. The sample holds over 200,000 distinct CDR3 sequences, about a sixth seen once. Sequenced material: PBMCs, mostly from graft donor cells, taken 360 days after TCRalphabeta/CD19-depleted stem cell transplant. All receptors come from a male patient under 10 years old who had a stem cell transplant for acute lymphoblastic leukemia, so the T cells may come from the graft donor. The CDR3 runs from the conserved cysteine through the conserved F or W. The D gene is left open where the match is weak. Size is stated for part of the rows, as once, few or many counts, or as a class when the clone is expanded.

CDR3aa | CDR3nt | j_gene | v_gene | d_gene | abundance
CASSPAPGGRRYF | TGTGCCAGCTCACCAGCCCCGGGGGGGCGGCGGTACTTC | TRBJ2-4 | TRBV18 | TRBD2 | few
CASQPLGGEQYF | TGTGCCAGCCAACCACTCGGGGGCGAGCAGTACTTC | TRBJ2-7 | TRBV27 | NA | NA
CASSLWVARPFF | TGTGCCAGCAGCTTGTGGGTTGCGCGGCCTTTCTTT | TRBJ1-1 | TRBV5-6 | NA | few
CSARRTMDTGELFF | TGCAGTGCTAGACGGACTATGGACACCGGGGAGCTGTTTTTT | TRBJ2-2 | TRBV20-1 | NA | once
CSATVPDSNQPQHF | TGCAGTGCTACGGTCCCTGATAGCAATCAGCCCCAGCATTTT | TRBJ1-5 | TRBV20-1 | NA | few
CSASKQGGNSPLHF | TGCAGTGCTAGTAAACAGGGGGGTAATTCACCCCTCCACTTT | TRBJ1-6 | TRBV20-1 | TRBD1 | NA
CASSPRGWILYNEQFF | TGTGCCAGCAGTCCCAGGGGGTGGATTCTTTACAATGAGCAGTTCTTC | TRBJ2-1 | TRBV28 | TRBD1 | NA
CASSSSGLINQPQHF | TGTGCCAGCAGTTCCTCCGGACTGATAAATCAGCCCCAGCATTTT | TRBJ1-5 | TRBV12-3/TRBV12-4 | NA | few
CSASDFRGTYEQYF | TGCAGTGCCAGTGATTTCCGGGGTACCTACGAGCAGTACTTC | TRBJ2-7 | TRBV20-1 | NA | few
CASSPRQGSPLHF | TGTGCCAGCAGCCCCAGACAGGGTTCACCCCTCCACTTT | TRBJ1-6 | TRBV7-2 | TRBD1 | few
CASSPHRGIGQETQYF | TGTGCCAGCAGCCCTCACAGGGGGATAGGCCAAGAGACCCAGTACTTC | TRBJ2-5 | TRBV28 | TRBD1 | NA
CASSLTGTGGADTQYF | TGCGCCAGCAGCTTAACTGGGACAGGGGGCGCAGATACGCAGTATTTT | TRBJ2-3 | TRBV5-1 | TRBD1 | NA
CASNLGAAEAFF | TGTGCCAGCAACCTGGGGGCTGCTGAAGCTTTCTTT | TRBJ1-1 | TRBV12-3/TRBV12-4 | NA | many
CASSADRRPYGYTF | TGCGCCAGCAGCGCCGATAGGCGACCCTATGGCTACACCTTC | TRBJ1-2 | TRBV10-1 | NA | NA